What follows describes a single T cell receptor (beta chain). In the original processing: Estimation of nucleated cell counts relied on the amplification of reference gene primers. TCRdb keeps only in-frame clones here, not all; method: immunoSEQ multiplex PCR. V, J and clone size are taken as reported in that table, and D and trimming were inferred from the DNA itself. The sample contains some 200,000 clones, approximately 80% of which appear only once. CDR1 and CDR2 from the germline V gene are SGHRS and YFSETQ. The CDR3 is 15 residues long. V was pared by 3 bases and J by 2 bases, with 13 bases between. This sample stems from a study of blood T cell repertoires in COVID-19. The wider study: There were acute and convalescent COVID-19 samples, and they came from the United States, Italy and Spain.

The chain recombines TRBV5-1 with TRBJ2-3, with a possible D match to TRBD1 (5 bases). This sequence originates from a human donor in a cohort sampled during active COVID-19. Sample: peripheral blood. The CDR3 DNA is TGCGCCAGCAGCTCAACAGGTCCCTACACAGATACGCAGTATTTT. Its protein is CASSSTGPYTDTQYF.